One sample yielded the 14 T cell receptor beta chains listed below, sequenced in a study of beta chain features in type 1 diabetes. The study's findings and limits: All four CD4+ subsets of Type 1 diabetes patients contained TCRB CDR3s that were moderately but significantly shorter.

Every isolated RNA sample was fully reverse transcribed, so sequencing captured expressed TCRB transcripts. This table comes from immunoSEQ multiplex PCR, and its TCRdb copy is limited to in-frame clones, with some not included. The sample holds some 350,000 clones; about 13% are singletons and the top ten take 0.015%. Their antigens are not known. The sequenced sample was naive CD4+ T cells from blood. Every receptor here comes from a woman younger than 30 with type 1 diabetes.

This clone was recorded a few times. The chain joins TRBV30 to TRBJ1-2, with TRBD1 matching over 8 bases. The germline gives CDR1 GTSNPN, CDR2 SVGIG (reference sequence). V dropped 4 bases and J dropped 8; count of bases not matched to a gene: 9. CDR3 size: 13 residues. This CDR3 reads CAWNHRGGEGYTF. DNA of the CDR3: TGTGCCTGGAACCACAGGGGGGGCGAAGGCTACACCTTC.

This rearrangement joins TRBV28 to TRBJ1-2; D might be TRBD1 (5 bases). Trimming left V 3 bases short and J 6 bases short, with 14 bases between. This CDR3 comprises 14 residues. In germline, CDR1 is MDHEN, CDR2 SYDVKM. CDR3 sequence: CASSLVGREDGYTF. CDR3 nucleotide sequence: TGTGCCAGCAGTTTGGTGGGGCGCGAGGATGGCTACACCTTC.

The V and J genes are TRBV30 and TRBJ2-5, with 7 bases that match TRBD2. The CDR3 extends over 12 amino acids. Germline loops: CDR1 GTSNPN, CDR2 SVGIG (reference sequence). J lost 5 bases, V lost 2 bases, and 2 bases had no gene match. CDR3 amino acids: CAWSHGRETQYF. In nucleotides, the CDR3 is TGTGCCTGGAGTCACGGGAGGGAGACCCAGTACTTC.

This clone was found a few times. J is TRBJ2-1 and V is TRBV30; D call uncertain. Deletions cut 2 bases from V and 6 bases from J, with 23 bases between. There are 17 residues in the CDR3. Germline CDR1 and CDR2: GTSNPN and SVGIG (reference sequence). The CDR3 loop is CAWSTYRSYDSGNEQFF. Here the CDR3 DNA reads TGTGCCTGGAGTACCTACCGGAGCTACGACTCGGGCAATGAGCAGTTCTTC. Supplemented by reference TRBV30 and TRBJ2-1, the full variable domain reads SQTIHQWPATLVQPVGSPLSLECTVEGTSNPNLYWYRQAAGRGLQLLFYSVGIGQISSEVPQNLSASRPQDRQFILSSKKLLLSDSGFYLCAWSTYRSYDSGNEQFFGPGTRLTVL.

This clone occurred a few times. The V call is TRBV28, the J call TRBJ2-5, with D possibly TRBD2 on 6 matching bases. This CDR3 spans 17 amino acids. Germline CDR1 reads MDHEN; CDR2 reads SYDVKM. V was clipped by 2 bases and J by 2 bases, with 18 bases between them. The CDR3 sequence is CASSLTPSGGMQETQYF. DNA of the CDR3: TGTGCCAGCAGTTTAACCCCCTCTGGCGGGATGCAAGAGACCCAGTACTTC.

This clone has only a few counts. The rearrangement uses TRBV11-2 and TRBJ1-5; 7 bases are a match to TRBD1. Germline V gene data show CDR1 as SGHAT and CDR2 as FQNNGV. After removal of 5 bases from V and 0 bases from J, the junction contained 7 bases not matched to a gene. The CDR3 length is 16 residues. DNA for the CDR3: TGTGCCAGCAGCCGCGGGACAGTTTATAGCAATCAGCCCCAGCATTTT. It yields the protein CASSRGTVYSNQPQHF. Based on the CDR3 plus reference TRBV11-2 and TRBJ1-5, the full variable domain is EAGVAQSPRYKIIEKRQSVAFWCNPISGHATLYWYQQILGQGPKLLIQFQNNGVVDDSQLPKDRFSAERLKGVDSTLKIQPAKLEDSAVYLCASSRGTVYSNQPQHFGDGTRLSIL.

This clone was observed a few times. The genes are TRBV2 and TRBJ2-7, with D possibly being TRBD1 (6 bases). The CDR3 extends over 13 amino acids. V gave up 3 bases and J gave up 6 bases, with 12 bases separating them. CDR1 and CDR2 from the germline V gene are SNHLY and FYNNEI. The DNA of the CDR3 is TGTGCCAGCAGTGACAGGGGTCGAGGCGAGCAGTACTTC. It is translated as CASSDRGRGEQYF.

The J gene is TRBJ2-5, the V gene TRBV28, with D tentatively TRBD1 (5 bases). Per germline, CDR1 MDHEN and CDR2 SYDVKM. The CDR3 length is 14 residues. The ends were cut back, 10 bases at V and 4 bases at J, with 19 bases in the middle. CDR3 in DNA: TGTGCCACTATAAGGTTCAGGGCATTAGAGACCCAGTACTTC. As protein: CATIRFRALETQYF.

J is TRBJ2-5 and V is TRBV4-1, with D possibly matching TRBD1 (5 bases). Trimming shortened V by 0 bases and J by 4 bases, and 15 bases separated the two germline ends. CDR3 length equals 16 residues. Per the germline V gene, CDR1 is MGHRA and CDR2 is YSYEKL. CDR3: CASSQDNRGRAETQYF. The CDR3 coding sequence is TGCGCCAGCAGCCAAGACAATAGGGGTAGAGCAGAGACCCAGTACTTC.

There are a few counts of this clone. This rearrangement joins TRBV19 to TRBJ2-5; 14 nucleotides agree with TRBD2. Trimming cost V 6 bases and J 3 bases; bases outside gene matches: 9. There are 17 residues in the CDR3. Looked up from germline, CDR1 is LNHDA and CDR2 is SQIVND (reference sequence). The CDR3 protein is CASRRTGLAGVEETQYF. DNA for the CDR3: TGTGCCAGTAGGAGGACGGGACTAGCGGGAGTGGAAGAGACCCAGTACTTC.

The chain couples TRBV4-1 to TRBJ1-2; D not resolved. The V gene lost 3 bases and the J gene lost 3 bases, with 8 bases spanning the gap. The CDR3 consists of 13 residues. The germline V gene encodes CDR1 MGHRA and CDR2 YSYEKL. The chain's CDR3 is CASSHNFDYGYTF. CDR3 DNA sequence: TGCGCCAGCAGCCACAACTTCGACTATGGCTACACCTTC.

This clone was observed a handful of times. The V and J genes are TRBV18 and TRBJ1-1; D unresolved. V was clipped by 5 bases and J by 4 bases, with 20 bases between them. The CDR3 contains 16 residues. Germline V CDR1 and CDR2: KGHSH, LQKENI. CDR3 protein: CASSALTAWAGTEAFF. CDR3 DNA sequence: TGTGCCAGCTCAGCCTTAACGGCATGGGCCGGCACTGAAGCTTTCTTT. The full variable domain, completed using reference TRBV18 and TRBJ1-1, is NAGVMQNPRHLVRRRGQEARLRCSPMKGHSHVYWYRQLPEEGLKFMVYLQKENIIDESGMPKERFSAEFPKEGPSILRIQQVVRGDSAAYFCASSALTAWAGTEAFFGQGTRLTVV.

This chain links TRBV2 with TRBJ2-3; perhaps TRBD2 as D (6 bases). V lost 5 bases and J lost 4, with 16 bases in between. The V gene's germline CDR1 is SNHLY and CDR2 FYNNEI. CDR3 length: 15 residues. CDR3 amino acids: CASSMGGPGPDTQYF. The CDR3 region has the DNA TGTGCCAGCAGTATGGGGGGTCCGGGCCCAGATACGCAGTATTTT.

This clone has more than one count but fewer than ten. The CDR3 loop is CSAGQGAEKLFF. CDR3 DNA: TGCAGCGCAGGACAGGGGGCTGAAAAACTGTTTTTT. This sequence joins TRBV29-1 and TRBJ1-4; 11 bases line up with TRBD1. CDR1 SQVTM and CDR2 ANQGSEA come from the germline V gene. The CDR3 is 12 amino acids. Losses at the gene ends were 7 bases for V and 7 bases for J; bases not matched to a gene: 2.